A single sample is the source of the 26 T cell receptor beta chains below, sequenced in a study of OX40 agonist ivuxolimab in advanced cancers. TCRdb keeps only in-frame clones here, not all; method: immunoSEQ multiplex PCR. The sample contains 65,000 to 90,000 clones, approximately 90% of which appear only once. The sample was CD4+ or CD8+ T cells sorted from blood, taken in a trial of the OX40 agonist ivuxolimab. The receptors come from an adult with an advanced solid tumor such as melanoma, head and neck, liver or kidney cancer.

The chain combines TRBV28 with TRBJ2-7; D is uncertain. This CDR3 is 12 amino acids long. V was trimmed by 7 bases and J by 2 bases, leaving 9 bases between them. Germline loops: CDR1 MDHEN, CDR2 SYDVKM. The CDR3 region has the DNA TGTGCCAGCAATATCAACCCCTACGAGCAGTACTTC. Translating gives CASNINPYEQYF.

V usage is TRBV28 and J usage is TRBJ2-3, with D tentatively TRBD2 (6 bases). Between the trimmed V and J ends, which lost 1 base and 1 base, there was a span of 9 bases. Germline V gives CDR1 MDHEN, CDR2 SYDVKM. The length of the CDR3 is 15 residues. The CDR3 DNA reads as TGTGCCAGCAGTTTATCGGGGGAGGGCACAGATACGCAGTATTTT. This gives the protein CASSLSGEGTDTQYF.

This clone was observed a single time. The chain employs TRBV7-2 and TRBJ2-7, with 7 bases aligning to TRBD2. Trimming cost V 4 bases and J 8 bases; bases outside gene matches: 17. This CDR3 region has 16 residues. Germline CDR1 is SGHTA and CDR2 is FQGNSA. The CDR3 here is CASSSTYGGGPDKQYF. Written as DNA, the CDR3 is TGTGCCAGCAGCTCAACCTATGGGGGAGGGCCGGATAAGCAGTACTTC.

This chain links TRBV7-9 with TRBJ1-5; D gene uncertain. Germline V gene lookup returns CDR1 SEHNR and CDR2 FQNEAQ (reference sequence). This CDR3 contains 13 residues. Trimming pared 2 bases from V and 9 bases from J, leaving 11 bases between. The DNA for the CDR3 is TGTGCCAGCAGCTTACAGGTCCACGGGCCCCAGCATTTT. Encoded protein: CASSLQVHGPQHF.

The chain has TRBV9 and TRBJ2-3; 9 bases match TRBD2. The germline CDR1 and CDR2 sequences are SGDLS and YYNGEE. The CDR3 runs to 16 residues. The J segment lost 6 bases and the V segment lost 0 bases, leaving 8 bases of the junction unmatched. The CDR3 spells CASSVALAGELDTQYF. Here the CDR3 DNA reads TGTGCCAGCAGCGTAGCCTTAGCGGGAGAGTTGGATACGCAGTATTTT. Full variable domain (outside the CDR3, taken from reference TRBV9 and TRBJ2-3): DSGVTQTPKHLITATGQRVTLRCSPRSGDLSVYWYQQSLDQGLQFLIQYYNGEERAKGNILERFSAQQFPDLHSELNLSSLELGDSALYFCASSVALAGELDTQYFGPGTRLTVL.

The V and J genes are TRBV11-3 and TRBJ2-3; 8 nucleotides match TRBD2. The CDR3 covers 14 residues. Germline V gives CDR1 SGHNT, CDR2 YENEEA. J gave up 4 bases and V 3 bases, and 3 bases lay outside the gene matches. The CDR3 protein is CASSFREGPDTQYF. The DNA for the CDR3 is TGTGCCAGCAGCTTTCGGGAGGGCCCAGATACGCAGTATTTT.

The rearrangement uses TRBV14 and TRBJ2-2, with TRBD2 matching over 9 bases. CDR3 length: 16 amino acids. The V segment lost 1 base and the J segment 7 bases; nucleotides outside the gene matches: 7. Germline-derived CDR1 and CDR2 are SGHDN and FVKESK. CDR3 coding DNA: TGTGCCAGCAGCCAAGGTGGTAGCGGGAGAGGCGGGGAGCTGTTTTTT. Residues: CASSQGGSGRGGELFF. Together with reference TRBV14 and TRBJ2-2, the CDR3 gives the full variable domain: EAGVTQFPSHSVIEKGQTVTLRCDPISGHDNLYWYRRVMGKEIKFLLHFVKESKQDESGMPNNRFLAERTGGTYSTLKVQPAELEDSGVYFCASSQGGSGRGGELFFGEGSRLTVL.

This clone was seen just once. The rearrangement links TRBV9 to TRBJ2-7, with 7 bases that match TRBD2. The ends lost 4 bases at V and 4 bases at J; junction bases unmatched: 11. The CDR3 loop spans 15 amino acids. Germline CDR1 and CDR2: SGDLS and YYNGEE. CDR3 amino acids: CASSPRPSGTYEQYF. The CDR3 DNA reads TGTGCCAGCAGCCCGCGACCCAGCGGGACGTACGAGCAGTACTTC.

This chain joins TRBV7-2 and TRBJ2-7; 7 positions match TRBD2. Germline V gene sequence: CDR1 SGHTA, CDR2 FQGNSA. V was pared by 4 bases and J by 3 bases, with 6 bases of the junction left unmatched. This CDR3 is built from 14 residues. CDR3 sequence (DNA): TGTGCCAGCAGCTCTCAGCGGGGCAACTACGAGCAGTACTTC. This sequence encodes CASSSQRGNYEQYF. The entire variable domain, with the rest obtained from reference TRBV7-2 and TRBJ2-7, is as follows: GAGVSQSPSNKVTEKGKDVELRCDPISGHTALYWYRQSLGQGLEFLIYFQGNSAPDKSGLPSDRFSAERTGGSVSTLTIQRTQQEDSAVYLCASSSQRGNYEQYFGPGTRLTVT.

As concerns this clone: Different DNA sequences within this sample yield the same CDR3. The chain uses TRBV20-1 and TRBJ2-5, with D unclear. Germline lookup yields CDR1 DFQATT and CDR2 SNEGSKA (reference sequence). V was cut by 3 bases and J by 5 bases, with 7 bases left in between. The CDR3 contains 11 residues. CDR3 residues: CSASSPETQYF. For the CDR3, the DNA is TGCAGTGCTAGCAGCCCGGAGACCCAGTACTTC.

This chain joins TRBV6-5 and TRBJ2-5, with 9 nucleotides matching TRBD1. Looked up from germline, CDR1 is MNHEY and CDR2 is SVGAGI. This CDR3 is 15 amino acids long. With V trimmed by 0 bases and J by 5 bases, 4 bases remained unmatched. This CDR3 is CASSYSGTGYETQYF. In nucleotides, the CDR3 is TGTGCCAGCAGTTACTCGGGGACAGGGTACGAGACCCAGTACTTC.

V gene TRBV19 combines with J gene TRBJ2-7; no definite D call. The germline V gene encodes CDR1 LNHDA and CDR2 SQIVND (reference sequence). The CDR3 has 13 amino acids. Trimming stripped 3 bases from V and 1 base from J, with 7 bases between. CDR3 loop: CASSMAFSYEQYF. The CDR3 bases are TGTGCCAGTAGTATGGCATTTTCCTACGAGCAGTACTTC.

This chain connects TRBV18 to TRBJ2-3; no clear D. The CDR3 is 13 residues long. Per germline, CDR1 KGHSH and CDR2 LQKENI. Trimming removed 5 bases from V and 3 bases from J, with 9 bases in between. The CDR3 spells CASSGLGTDTQYF. The CDR3 region has the DNA TGTGCCAGCTCAGGGCTTGGTACAGATACGCAGTATTTT.

This rearrangement joins TRBV6-1 to TRBJ2-7; D uncertain. Germline lookup yields CDR1 MNHNS and CDR2 SASEGT. V lost 9 bases to trimming and J lost 4 bases, with 13 bases between them. The CDR3 runs to 12 residues. CDR3 residues: CASSARQYEQYF. DNA for the CDR3: TGTGCCAGTTCGGCCCGGCAATACGAGCAGTACTTC.

The rearrangement links TRBV10-2 to TRBJ2-5, with D tentatively TRBD1 (6 bases). This CDR3 spans 12 amino acids. Germline loops: CDR1 WSHSY, CDR2 SAAADI. The germline V and J ends were trimmed by 6 bases and 7 bases, with 12 bases remaining between them. This CDR3 is CASRDSGTTQYF. The CDR3, as DNA: TGCGCCAGCAGGGACAGTGGTACGACCCAGTACTTC.

V and J are TRBV10-3 and TRBJ2-7; 11 bases map to TRBD1. The CDR3 covers 17 residues. Germline values: CDR1 ENHRY, CDR2 SYGVKD. The V gene end was trimmed by 3 bases and the J gene end by 4 bases; junction bases not matched to a gene: 11. The CDR3 nucleotides read TGTGCCATCAGTGATAACACCGGGACAGGGGGGAAATACGAGCAGTACTTC. It is translated as CAISDNTGTGGKYEQYF.

The CDR3, as DNA: TGTGCCAGCAGCCCGGGACAGGTTGGGGAGACCCAGTACTTC. Translation gives CASSPGQVGETQYF. The V and J genes are TRBV11-3 and TRBJ2-5, with TRBD1 matching over 8 bases. The germline CDR1 and CDR2 sequences are SGHNT and YENEEA. This CDR3 has 14 residues. The ends lost 5 bases at V and 5 bases at J; junction bases unmatched: 7.

The chain combines TRBV7-8 with TRBJ2-2; D uncertain. Germline V CDR1 and CDR2: SGHVS, FQNEAQ. Trimming shortened V by 2 bases and J by 3 bases, and 10 bases separated the two germline ends. The CDR3 sequence is 15 residues long. CDR3 in DNA: TGTGCCAGCAGCTTATCAAGTTGGGACACCGGGGAGCTGTTTTTT. This translates into CASSLSSWDTGELFF.

The genes are TRBV19 and TRBJ2-7; no definite D call. The germline gives CDR1 LNHDA, CDR2 SQIVND (reference sequence). V lost 0 bases, J lost 1 base, and 7 bases lay in between. The CDR3 sequence is 14 residues long. DNA of the CDR3: TGTGCCAGTAGTATAGATAAGGAGTCCTACGAGCAGTACTTC. Amino acid sequence: CASSIDKESYEQYF. The full variable domain, rest sourced from reference TRBV19 and TRBJ2-7, is DGGITQSPKYLFRKEGQNVTLSCEQNLNHDAMYWYRQDPGQGLRLIYYSQIVNDFQKGDIAEGYSVSREKKESFPLTVTSAQKNPTAFYLCASSIDKESYEQYFGPGTRLTVT.

The chain is built from TRBV27 and TRBJ2-7, with 10 bases that match TRBD2. The V gene's germline CDR1 is MNHEY and CDR2 SMNVEV (reference sequence). Trimming at V came to 10 bases and at J to 2 bases, leaving 11 bases not matched to a gene. The CDR3 runs 15 residues. This CDR3 reads CATTFLAGAPYEQYF. CDR3 in DNA: TGTGCCACTACCTTCCTAGCGGGAGCCCCCTACGAGCAGTACTTC.

The chain combines TRBV4-1 with TRBJ2-4; no clear D gene. The CDR3 consists of 14 residues. The V end was cut by 0 bases, the J end by 8 bases, with 11 bases between. The V gene's germline CDR1 is MGHRA and CDR2 YSYEKL. CDR3 amino acids: CASSQDSGRDIQYF. CDR3 in DNA: TGCGCCAGCAGCCAAGACTCGGGTAGGGACATTCAGTACTTC.

The chain joins TRBV19 to TRBJ2-3, with 7 bases aligning to TRBD1. The CDR3 is made up of 17 amino acids. Germline V gene data show CDR1 as LNHDA and CDR2 as SQIVND (reference sequence). J gave up 2 bases and V 5 bases, and 13 bases lay outside the gene matches. The CDR3 DNA is TGTGCCAGTAGTGCGTCCACCGGGACAGATTACACAGATACGCAGTATTTT. Residues: CASSASTGTDYTDTQYF.

The V call is TRBV5-4, the J call TRBJ2-5; 9 bases agree with TRBD1. The trim removed 5 bases at V and 4 bases at J, leaving 3 bases unmatched. The CDR3 consists of 13 residues. Per germline, CDR1 SGHNT and CDR2 YYREEE (reference sequence). CDR3 DNA: TGTGCCAGCAGGTCGGGACAGGGAGAGACCCAGTACTTC. It specifies CASRSGQGETQYF.

The genes are TRBV19 and TRBJ1-5; D perhaps matches TRBD1 (5 bases). Germline V CDR1 and CDR2: LNHDA, SQIVND (reference sequence). V lost 6 bases and J lost 0, with 12 bases in between. The CDR3 extends over 15 amino acids. DNA for the CDR3: TGTGCCAGTAGACCACCGGGACCTAGCAATCAGCCCCAGCATTTT. It translates to CASRPPGPSNQPQHF.

V and J are TRBV30 and TRBJ1-2, with a tentative D call TRBD1 (6 bases). The CDR3 totals 13 residues. The germline V gene encodes CDR1 GTSNPN and CDR2 SVGIG (reference sequence). V was trimmed by 3 bases and J by 7 bases, leaving 15 bases between them. The CDR3 is CAWSLRGASGYTF. Written as DNA, the CDR3 is TGTGCCTGGAGCCTTAGGGGGGCAAGTGGCTACACCTTC.

V is TRBV5-1 and J is TRBJ2-1; the match to TRBD2 covers 7 bases. CDR1 is SGHRS, CDR2 YFSETQ, per germline. V shed 3 bases, J shed 6 bases, and the junction held 18 bases outside the gene matches. This CDR3 has 18 residues. The CDR3: CASSSASGMVGQGNEQFF. CDR3 DNA sequence: TGCGCCAGCAGCTCGGCCAGCGGGATGGTGGGTCAGGGCAATGAGCAGTTCTTC.